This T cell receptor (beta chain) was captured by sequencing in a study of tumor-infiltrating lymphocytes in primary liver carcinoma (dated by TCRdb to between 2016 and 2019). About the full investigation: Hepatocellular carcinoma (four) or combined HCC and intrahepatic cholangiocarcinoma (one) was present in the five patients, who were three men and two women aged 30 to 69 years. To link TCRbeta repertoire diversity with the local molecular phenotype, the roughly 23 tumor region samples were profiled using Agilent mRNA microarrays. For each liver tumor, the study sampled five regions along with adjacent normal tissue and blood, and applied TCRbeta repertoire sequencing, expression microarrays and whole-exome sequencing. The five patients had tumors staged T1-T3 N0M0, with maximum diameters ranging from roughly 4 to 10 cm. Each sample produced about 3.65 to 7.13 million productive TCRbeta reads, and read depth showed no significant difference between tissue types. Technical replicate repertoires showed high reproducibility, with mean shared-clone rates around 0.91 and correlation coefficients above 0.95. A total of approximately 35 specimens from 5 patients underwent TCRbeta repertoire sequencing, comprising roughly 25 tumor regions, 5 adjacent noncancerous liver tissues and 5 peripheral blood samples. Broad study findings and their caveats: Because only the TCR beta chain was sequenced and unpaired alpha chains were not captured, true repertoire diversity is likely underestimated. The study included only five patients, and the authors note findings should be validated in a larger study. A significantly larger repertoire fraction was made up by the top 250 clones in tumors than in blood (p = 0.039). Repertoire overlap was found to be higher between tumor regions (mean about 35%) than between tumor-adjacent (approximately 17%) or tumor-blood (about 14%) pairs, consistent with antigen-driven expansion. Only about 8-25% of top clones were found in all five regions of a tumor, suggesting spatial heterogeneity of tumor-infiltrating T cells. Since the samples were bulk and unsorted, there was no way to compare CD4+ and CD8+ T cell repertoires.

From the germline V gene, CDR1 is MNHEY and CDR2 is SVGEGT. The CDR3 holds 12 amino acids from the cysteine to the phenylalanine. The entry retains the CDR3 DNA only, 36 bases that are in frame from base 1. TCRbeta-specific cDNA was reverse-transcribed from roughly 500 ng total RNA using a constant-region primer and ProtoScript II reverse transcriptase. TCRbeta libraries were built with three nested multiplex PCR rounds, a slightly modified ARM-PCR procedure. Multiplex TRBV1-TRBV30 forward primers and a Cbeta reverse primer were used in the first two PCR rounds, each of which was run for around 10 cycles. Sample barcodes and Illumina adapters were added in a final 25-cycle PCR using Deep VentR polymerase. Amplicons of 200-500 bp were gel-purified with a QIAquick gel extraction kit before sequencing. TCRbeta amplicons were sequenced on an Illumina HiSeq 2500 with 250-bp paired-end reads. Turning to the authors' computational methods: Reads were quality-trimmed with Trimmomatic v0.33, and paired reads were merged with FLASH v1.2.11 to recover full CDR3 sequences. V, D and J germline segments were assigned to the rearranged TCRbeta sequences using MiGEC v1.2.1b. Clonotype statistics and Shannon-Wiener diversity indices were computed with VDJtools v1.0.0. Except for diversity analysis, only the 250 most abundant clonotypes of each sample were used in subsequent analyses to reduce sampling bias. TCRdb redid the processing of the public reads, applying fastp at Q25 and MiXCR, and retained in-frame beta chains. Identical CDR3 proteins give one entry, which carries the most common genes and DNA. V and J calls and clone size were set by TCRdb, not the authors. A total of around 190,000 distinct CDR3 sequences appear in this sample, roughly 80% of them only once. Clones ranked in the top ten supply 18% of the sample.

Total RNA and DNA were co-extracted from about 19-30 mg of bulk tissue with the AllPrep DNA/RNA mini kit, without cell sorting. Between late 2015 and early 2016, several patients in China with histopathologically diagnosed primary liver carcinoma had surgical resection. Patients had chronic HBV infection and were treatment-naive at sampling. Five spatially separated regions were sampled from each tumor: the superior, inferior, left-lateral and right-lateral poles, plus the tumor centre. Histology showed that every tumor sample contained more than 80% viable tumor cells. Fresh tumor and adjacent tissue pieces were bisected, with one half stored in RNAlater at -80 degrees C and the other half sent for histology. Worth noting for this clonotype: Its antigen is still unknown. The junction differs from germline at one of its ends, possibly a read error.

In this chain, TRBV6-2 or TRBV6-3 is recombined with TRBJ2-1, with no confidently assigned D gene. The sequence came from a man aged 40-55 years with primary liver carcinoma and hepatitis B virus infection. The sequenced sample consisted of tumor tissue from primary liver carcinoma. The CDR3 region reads CASSYWLNEQIF. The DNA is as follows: TGTGCCAGCAGTTACTGGCTGAATGAGCAGATCTTT.